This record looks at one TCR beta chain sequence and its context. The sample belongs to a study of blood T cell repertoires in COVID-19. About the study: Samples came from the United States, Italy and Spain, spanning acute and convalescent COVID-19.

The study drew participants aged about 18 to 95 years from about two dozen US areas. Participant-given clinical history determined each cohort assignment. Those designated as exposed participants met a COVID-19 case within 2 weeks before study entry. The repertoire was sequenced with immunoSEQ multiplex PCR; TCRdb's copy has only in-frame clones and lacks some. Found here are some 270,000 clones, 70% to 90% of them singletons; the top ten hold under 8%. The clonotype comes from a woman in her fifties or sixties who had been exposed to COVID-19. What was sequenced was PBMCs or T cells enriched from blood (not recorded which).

The CDR3 protein is CASSYRVNYGYTF. The CDR3 nucleotides read TGTGCCAGCAGCTATCGGGTCAACTATGGCTACACCTTC. The chain carries TRBV9 and TRBJ1-2, with D unresolved. The CDR3 length is 13 residues. Trimming took off 4 bases at V and 2 bases at J, with 9 bases between the two ends. CDR1 is SGDLS, CDR2 YYNGEE, per germline.